This T cell receptor beta chain was identified in a study of CD8 T cells in Susac syndrome. RNA was extracted with the RNeasy kit, and a quantity of about 0.45 to 1 ug was reverse transcribed using random hexamers. TCRdb analysed the immunoSEQ multiplex PCR reads with MiXCR anew, one entry per CDR3 protein. The sample lists roughly 130,000 distinct CDR3 sequences, about 94% occurring once. Sequencing was done on a sample of CD8+ T cells from PBMCs. The sequence was obtained from a human donor with Susac syndrome.

CDR3 nucleotides: TGTGCCAGCAGCTTCGGACAGGCCTCCTACGAGCAGTACTTC. Translated: CASSFGQASYEQYF. The chain combines TRBV11-2 with TRBJ2-7, with 7 nucleotides matching TRBD1. The germline gives CDR1 SGHAT, CDR2 FQNNGV. The length of the CDR3 is 14 residues. After removal of 3 bases from V and 0 bases from J, the junction contained 2 bases not matched to a gene. Based on the CDR3 plus reference TRBV11-2 and TRBJ2-7, the full variable domain is EAGVAQSPRYKIIEKRQSVAFWCNPISGHATLYWYQQILGQGPKLLIQFQNNGVVDDSQLPKDRFSAERLKGVDSTLKIQPAKLEDSAVYLCASSFGQASYEQYFGPGTRLTVT.